This T cell receptor beta chain was observed in a study of blood T cell repertoires in COVID-19. On the study more broadly: From the United States, Italy and Spain came samples of acute and convalescent COVID-19.

This CDR3 comprises 15 residues. The trim removed 1 base at V and 5 bases at J, leaving 2 bases unmatched. Germline CDR1 is SEHNR and CDR2 is FQNEAQ (reference sequence). The table came from immunoSEQ multiplex PCR; TCRdb's copy has only in-frame clones and leaves some out. Among fewer than 70,000 clones listed, approximately 90% were seen once. The rearrangement joins TRBV7-9 to TRBJ2-5; TRBD2 agrees at 12 bases. Sequenced input: peripheral blood. The TCR originated in a human donor in a cohort sampled during active COVID-19. For the CDR3, the DNA is TGTGCCAGCAGCTTAGGACTAGCGGGAGTTGAGACCCAGTACTTC. This gives the protein CASSLGLAGVETQYF. The complete variable domain, with remaining parts taken from reference TRBV7-9 and TRBJ2-5, reads DTGVSQNPRHKITKRGQNVTFRCDPISEHNRLYWYRQTLGQGPEFLTYFQNEAQLEKSRLLSDRFSAERPKGSFSTLEIQRTEQGDSAMYLCASSLGLAGVETQYFGPGTRLLVL.